This entry lists 20 T cell receptor beta chains sequenced from one sample in a study of T-cell memory formation after mild COVID-19. TCRdb recomputed calls from the 5' RACE reads with MiXCR, one row per CDR3 protein. The sample holds 250,000 to 350,000 distinct CDR3 sequences; roughly a fifth are singletons and the top ten take around a fifth. Sequenced input: PBMCs or a T cell subset sorted from them (not recorded which). These receptor sequences come from a man younger than 35 who had mild COVID-19 (a few samples of this study predate the infection). Cell type and time point are not known.

This clonotype occurred a few times. CDR3 bases: TGTGCCAGCAGCCAAGAGGTTGAGGAAGGCTATGGCTACACCTTC. Protein product: CASSQEVEEGYGYTF. The rearrangement uses TRBV4-2 and TRBJ1-2; D gene uncertain. The CDR3 length is 15 residues. Germline-derived CDR1 and CDR2 are LGHNA and YNFKEQ. Trimming cost V 0 bases and J 4 bases, with 12 bases left between them.

CDR3 amino acids: CASSYGTGGFYNEQFF. The CDR3 DNA reads TGTGCCAGCAGTTATGGGACAGGGGGCTTCTACAATGAGCAGTTCTTC. V usage is TRBV28 and J usage is TRBJ2-1, with 12 positions matching TRBD1. The V and J ends lost 4 bases and 3 bases, in that order; junction bases with no gene match: 4. Germline V gives CDR1 MDHEN, CDR2 SYDVKM. The CDR3 runs to 16 residues. Full variable domain (remainder filled in from reference TRBV28 and TRBJ2-1): DVKVTQSSRYLVKRTGEKVFLECVQDMDHENMFWYRQDPGLGLRLIYFSYDVKMKEKGDIPEGYSVSREKKERFSLILESASTNQTSMYLCASSYGTGGFYNEQFFGPGTRLTVL.

The V call is TRBV12-3 or TRBV12-4, the J call TRBJ2-3; 14 nucleotides align to TRBD2. V gave up 4 bases and J gave up 4 bases; unmatched junction bases: 19. The CDR3 contains 21 residues. The CDR3 region is CASSSFLGLAGEYSSADTQYF. The CDR3 DNA follows: TGTGCCAGCAGTTCCTTCCTGGGACTAGCGGGAGAGTACTCTAGCGCAGATACGCAGTATTTT.

The chain employs TRBV5-1 and TRBJ2-3, with D maybe TRBD1 (5 bases). This CDR3 has 14 residues. V dropped 6 bases and J dropped 0 bases, with 11 bases sitting between them. CDR1 and CDR2 (germline): SGHRS, YFSETQ. The CDR3 DNA is TGCGCCAGCAAGGGCAGGGAAAGCACAGATACGCAGTATTTT. Translated: CASKGRESTDTQYF.

J is TRBJ1-2 and V is TRBV12-3 or TRBV12-4; D may be TRBD1 (5 bases). V was clipped by 6 bases and J by 0 bases, with 8 bases between them. This CDR3 region has 13 residues. The CDR3, as DNA: TGTGCCAGCAGACCGACAGCTAACTATGGCTACACCTTC. This sequence encodes CASRPTANYGYTF.

Only a few counts were recorded for this clonotype. This chain connects TRBV29-1 to TRBJ1-4; D perhaps matches TRBD1 (6 bases). V lost 0 bases, J lost 7 bases, and 12 bases lay in between. CDR3 size: 14 residues. The germline CDR1 and CDR2 sequences are SQVTM and ANQGSEA. The CDR3 spells CSVEDTGKGEKLFF. CDR3 DNA: TGCAGCGTTGAAGACACAGGGAAGGGTGAAAAACTGTTTTTT.

This clonotype was counted between two and nine times. The chain links TRBV5-1 to TRBJ2-4; perhaps TRBD2 as D (6 bases). This CDR3 is built from 16 residues. V was cut by 3 bases and J by 5 bases, with 18 bases left in between. From germline, CDR1 is SGHRS and CDR2 YFSETQ. CDR3 region: CASSWSLRGGQNIQYF. CDR3 bases: TGCGCCAGCAGCTGGAGCCTGCGGGGCGGCCAAAACATTCAGTACTTC.

V and J are TRBV4-3 and TRBJ1-2; D uncertain. Germline values: CDR1 LGHNA, CDR2 YSLEER. V was clipped by 3 bases and J by 8 bases, with 16 bases between them. CDR3 length: 14 residues. CDR3 region: CASSHEPLHGGYTF. In DNA form, the CDR3 reads TGCGCCAGCAGCCACGAACCCCTGCACGGGGGCTACACCTTC.

This rearrangement joins TRBV20-1 to TRBJ2-7; 8 bases match TRBD2. The J segment lost 1 base and the V segment lost 3 bases, leaving 5 bases of the junction unmatched. This CDR3 contains 14 residues. In germline, CDR1 is DFQATT, CDR2 SNEGSKA (reference sequence). The CDR3 protein is CSARVSGGSYEQYF. As DNA, the CDR3 is TGCAGTGCTAGGGTGTCGGGGGGGTCCTACGAGCAGTACTTC.

The V and J genes are TRBV4-3 and TRBJ1-2; unclear D gene. This CDR3 spans 15 amino acids. V was shortened by 2 bases and J by 1 base, with 11 bases between the two germline ends. In germline, CDR1 is LGHNA, CDR2 YSLEER. CDR3 in amino acids: CASSQRVLGNYGYTF. CDR3 in DNA: TGCGCCAGCAGCCAAAGGGTACTGGGTAACTATGGCTACACCTTC.

The table lists this clonotype with a few counts. This chain joins TRBV5-4 and TRBJ2-2; weak D call: TRBD2 (6 bases). Germline CDR1 is SGHNT and CDR2 is YYREEE (reference sequence). Deletions cut 4 bases from V and 6 bases from J, with 13 bases between. The length of the CDR3 is 14 residues. The chain's CDR3 is CASSTTRRSGELFF. The CDR3 DNA reads TGTGCCAGCAGCACGACTAGGAGGTCCGGGGAGCTGTTTTTT.

The chain uses TRBV7-2 and TRBJ2-6; 10 bases are a match to TRBD1. J was trimmed by 0 bases and V by 5 bases; bases with no gene match: 4. This CDR3 comprises 17 residues. CDR1 and CDR2 from the germline V gene are SGHTA and FQGNSA. In DNA form, the CDR3 reads TGTGCCAGCAGCCGACAGGGGGCTGCCTCTGGGGCCAACGTCCTGACTTTC. Amino acids: CASSRQGAASGANVLTF.

This sequence joins TRBV6-1 and TRBJ1-6; 10 nucleotides match TRBD1. V trimming: 7 bases; J trimming: 4 bases; junction bases outside the gene matches: 4. Germline values: CDR1 MNHNS, CDR2 SASEGT. The CDR3 is 15 residues long. The CDR3 DNA reads as TGTGCCAGCACCTGGGGACAGGGGTATAATTCACCCCTCCACTTT. Amino acid sequence: CASTWGQGYNSPLHF.

Only a few counts were recorded for this clonotype. V and J are TRBV7-2 and TRBJ2-1, with 8 bases lining up with TRBD2. With 4 bases clipped from V and 6 bases from J, the junction kept 8 bases outside the gene matches. CDR1 is SGHTA, CDR2 FQGNSA, per germline. The CDR3 runs to 15 residues. CDR3 sequence: CASSSPGRGVNEQFF. The CDR3 DNA follows: TGTGCCAGCAGCTCCCCCGGGCGGGGGGTCAATGAGCAGTTCTTC.

This clonotype was seen a few times. The CDR3 reads CASSGGQLYEAFF. In DNA, the CDR3 is TGTGCCAGCAGCGGGGGACAACTATATGAAGCTTTCTTT. The chain recombines TRBV7-2 with TRBJ1-1; D is possibly TRBD1 (6 bases). The CDR3 contains 13 residues. With 5 bases removed from V and 7 bases from J, the gap between germline ends came to 14 bases. Germline-derived CDR1 and CDR2 are SGHTA and FQGNSA.

The CDR3 spells CASSIFPSTDTQYF. In DNA form, the CDR3 reads TGTGCCAGCAGTATCTTTCCTAGCACAGATACGCAGTATTTT. This chain uses TRBV6-6 with TRBJ2-3; no definite D call. The V and J ends lost 5 bases and 0 bases respectively, with 9 bases between them. Germline V gives CDR1 MNHNY, CDR2 SVGAGI (reference sequence). CDR3 length: 14 amino acids.

This clonotype has a handful of counts. The chain links TRBV9 to TRBJ2-2; 7 bases align to TRBD2. Looked up from germline, CDR1 is SGDLS and CDR2 is YYNGEE. This CDR3 has 15 residues. V gave up 4 bases and J gave up 2 bases; unmatched junction bases: 5. The CDR3 here is CASSPRDYNTGELFF. The CDR3 bases are TGTGCCAGCAGCCCTCGGGACTACAACACCGGGGAGCTGTTTTTT.

The chain links TRBV15 to TRBJ2-3; TRBD2 aligns across 7 bases. The CDR3 sequence is 15 residues long. V was pared by 1 base and J by 4 bases, with 5 bases of the junction left unmatched. Germline CDR1 reads LNHNV; CDR2 reads YYDKDF (reference sequence). The CDR3 loop reads CATSRVWGGSDTQYF. The CDR3 DNA reads as TGTGCCACCAGCAGAGTTTGGGGGGGATCAGATACGCAGTATTTT.

This clonotype was observed a handful of times. V gene TRBV9 combines with J gene TRBJ2-2; tentatively, D is TRBD1 (5 bases). The CDR3 runs 14 residues. Germline CDR1 SGDLS, CDR2 YYNGEE. V lost 1 base, J lost 1 base, and 5 bases lay in between. The CDR3 DNA sequence: TGTGCCAGCAGCGTAACAGGGAACACCGGGGAGCTGTTTTTT. This translates into CASSVTGNTGELFF.

The chain has TRBV6-5 and TRBJ2-7, with TRBD1 matching over 9 bases. Germline V gives CDR1 MNHEY, CDR2 SVGAGI. The ends lost 6 bases at V and 3 bases at J; junction bases unmatched: 6. CDR3 length equals 14 residues. The DNA of the CDR3 is TGTGCCAGCAGCTTACAGGGGGCAGGCTACGAGCAGTACTTC. Residues: CASSLQGAGYEQYF.